A single sample gave rise to the 31 T cell receptor beta chains below, sequenced in a study of blood T cell repertoires in COVID-19. Measured with immunoSEQ multiplex PCR; TCRdb has only the in-frame clones, and not every one. Of roughly 250,000 clones in the sample, around 90% were seen once. Material: PBMCs or T cells enriched from blood (not recorded which). These receptors all come from a woman in her thirties with acute COVID-19.

The chain carries TRBV27 and TRBJ2-1; 8 bases are a match to TRBD2. Trimming cost V 6 bases and J 6 bases; bases outside gene matches: 13. The CDR3 runs to 16 residues. Germline-derived CDR1 and CDR2 are MNHEY and SMNVEV (reference sequence). The chain's CDR3 is CASSLAGTSLRNEQFF. In DNA, the CDR3 is TGTGCCAGCAGCCTGGCCGGGACTAGTCTCCGCAATGAGCAGTTCTTC.

This chain joins TRBV5-1 and TRBJ1-1; 7 bases map to TRBD1. This CDR3 spans 14 amino acids. Germline V CDR1 and CDR2: SGHRS, YFSETQ. After removal of 4 bases from V and 0 bases from J, the junction contained 3 bases not matched to a gene. The CDR3, as DNA: TGCGCCAGCAGCCCAGGGACAGTGAACACTGAAGCTTTCTTT. Its translation is CASSPGTVNTEAFF.

V and J are TRBV29-1 and TRBJ1-1, with TRBD1 as a possible D gene (5 bases). CDR1 and CDR2 from the germline V gene are SQVTM and ANQGSEA. Trimming took off 2 bases at V and 6 bases at J, with 13 bases between the two ends. The CDR3 has 13 amino acids. CDR3 DNA: TGCAGCGTTGAAACTGGGGCACAAGCTGAAGCTTTCTTT. Its protein product is CSVETGAQAEAFF. Combining the CDR3 with reference TRBV29-1 and TRBJ1-1 gives the whole variable domain SAVISQKPSRDICQRGTSLTIQCQVDSQVTMMFWYRQQPGQSLTLIATANQGSEATYESGFVIDKFPISRPNLTFSTLTVSNMSPEDSSIYLCSVETGAQAEAFFGQGTRLTVV.

The chain is built from TRBV7-8 and TRBJ1-1, with 7 bases matching TRBD1. Germline CDR1 and CDR2: SGHVS and FQNEAQ. The length of the CDR3 is 14 residues. V was clipped by 5 bases and J by 7 bases; unmatched bases: 10. In DNA form, the CDR3 reads TGTGCCAGCAGCCGGACGGGACAGAGTGATGAAGCTTTCTTT. Translated: CASSRTGQSDEAFF.

The chain links TRBV21-1 to TRBJ2-7; TRBD2 reflects the table's D call only, with no check against the DNA. TRBV21-1 represents a pseudogene. This CDR3 comprises 16 residues. In DNA form, the CDR3 reads TGTGCCAGCAGCAAACTAAGGAGACTGGGGAGATACGAGCAGTACTTC. It translates to CASSKLRRLGRYEQYF.

The chain recombines TRBV27 with TRBJ1-2; no clear D. Germline CDR1 is MNHEY and CDR2 is SMNVEV (reference sequence). V was pared by 3 bases and J by 4 bases, with 15 bases between. The CDR3 is 15 residues long. CDR3 amino acids: CASSFTAPGGYGYTF. In DNA, the CDR3 is TGTGCCAGCAGTTTTACAGCTCCCGGAGGCTATGGCTACACCTTC.

This clone occurred once. The same CDR3 can be traced to other DNA sequences in this sample. The V gene is TRBV18, the J gene TRBJ1-2, with TRBD1 as a possible D gene (5 bases). V was trimmed by 3 bases and J by 7 bases, leaving 9 bases between them. The CDR3 is made up of 12 amino acids. Germline-derived CDR1 and CDR2 are KGHSH and LQKENI. The CDR3 DNA reads as TGTGCCAGCTCACCGTCAGGGTCTGGCTACACCTTC. Translation: CASSPSGSGYTF.

This sequence joins TRBV6-6 and TRBJ2-6; 7 positions match TRBD1. This CDR3 is 15 amino acids long. Germline V CDR1 and CDR2: MNHNY, SVGAGI (reference sequence). Unmatched junction bases numbered 4, after V lost 5 bases and J lost 3 bases. CDR3 sequence: CASSRQGGGANVLTF. CDR3 DNA sequence: TGTGCCAGCAGTAGACAGGGTGGTGGGGCCAACGTCCTGACTTTC.

V usage is TRBV7-9 and J usage is TRBJ1-1; TRBD1 matches at 8 bases. The trim removed 5 bases at V and 3 bases at J, leaving 5 bases unmatched. The CDR3 runs to 14 residues. Per the germline V gene, CDR1 is SEHNR and CDR2 is FQNEAQ (reference sequence). CDR3 in amino acids: CASSLEDRDTEAFF. Here the CDR3 DNA reads TGTGCCAGCAGCCTAGAGGACAGGGACACTGAAGCTTTCTTT.

The V and J genes are TRBV4-2 and TRBJ1-3; no clear D. With 1 base removed from V and 0 bases from J, the gap between germline ends came to 19 bases. Per the germline V gene, CDR1 is LGHNA and CDR2 is YNFKEQ. The CDR3 totals 19 residues. The CDR3 DNA reads as TGTGCCAGCAGCCAAGGTGGTTTCCCACTTATCGGCTCTGGAAACACCATATATTTT. This encodes CASSQGGFPLIGSGNTIYF.

This clone was seen only once. V and J are TRBV5-1 and TRBJ2-7, with D unresolved. This CDR3 comprises 12 residues. Germline-derived CDR1 and CDR2 are SGHRS and YFSETQ. V was cut by 1 base and J by 3 bases, with 5 bases left in between. The CDR3 DNA sequence: TGCGCCAGCAGCTTGTCCCACTACGAGCAGTACTTC. Translated: CASSLSHYEQYF.

The chain is built from TRBV12-5 and TRBJ1-5; possibly TRBD1 for D (5 bases). Germline V CDR1 and CDR2: LGHNT, FRNRAP. The CDR3 length is 12 residues. Trimming took off 7 bases at V and 9 bases at J, with 13 bases between the two ends. This chain's CDR3 is CASVSTVGPQHF. CDR3 sequence (DNA): TGTGCTAGTGTTTCGACAGTCGGGCCCCAGCATTTT. Using reference TRBV12-5 and TRBJ1-5 for the parts outside the CDR3, the full variable domain is DARVTQTPRHKVTEMGQEVTMRCQPILGHNTVFWYRQTMMQGLELLAYFRNRAPLDDSGMPKDRFSAEMPDATLATLKIQPSEPRDSAVYFCASVSTVGPQHFGDGTRLSIL.

Note on this clone: The identical CDR3 is also encoded by other nucleotide sequences in the sample. This chain connects TRBV7-2 to TRBJ2-1; D is perhaps TRBD1 (5 bases). CDR3 length: 13 amino acids. Trimming pared 5 bases from V and 3 bases from J, leaving 8 bases between. Germline V CDR1 and CDR2: SGHTA, FQGNSA. The CDR3 region is CASSLDSYNEQFF. In DNA form, the CDR3 reads TGTGCCAGCAGCCTCGACAGCTACAATGAGCAGTTCTTC.

This rearrangement joins TRBV7-2 to TRBJ1-6; TRBD1 matches 9 bases. Looked up from germline, CDR1 is SGHTA and CDR2 is FQGNSA. The V gene end was trimmed by 6 bases and the J gene end by 8 bases; junction bases not matched to a gene: 5. This CDR3 has 14 residues. The CDR3 bases are TGTGCCAGCAGACGAGGACAGGGGTATTCACCCCTCCACTTT. This sequence encodes CASRRGQGYSPLHF.

V and J are TRBV3-1 (or the pseudogene TRBV3-2) and TRBJ1-2; tentative D call: TRBD1 (6 bases). CDR3 length: 15 amino acids. CDR1 is LGHDT, CDR2 YNNKEL, per germline (reference sequence). Trimming removed 4 bases at V and 4 bases at J, with 16 bases between. The CDR3: CASSRQERGGYGYTF. CDR3 nucleotide sequence: TGTGCCAGCAGCCGACAGGAACGAGGAGGCTATGGCTACACCTTC.

This clone occurred many times. The V and J genes are TRBV2 and TRBJ1-2; 9 positions match TRBD1. The V gene end was trimmed by 6 bases and the J gene end by 4 bases; junction bases not matched to a gene: 6. This CDR3 is 14 amino acids long. Germline CDR1 is SNHLY and CDR2 is FYNNEI. The CDR3 is CASRGQGIIYGYTF. In nucleotides, the CDR3 is TGTGCCAGCAGGGGACAGGGAATTATCTATGGCTACACCTTC.

The chain is built from TRBV7-2 and TRBJ1-1, with a tentative D call TRBD1 (6 bases). The CDR3 runs 16 residues. Looked up from germline, CDR1 is SGHTA and CDR2 is FQGNSA. V was trimmed by 5 bases and J by 5 bases, leaving 21 bases between them. The chain's CDR3 is CASSPSGAGGGTEAFF. The CDR3 nucleotides read TGTGCCAGCAGCCCCTCTGGTGCGGGGGGCGGAACTGAAGCTTTCTTT.

The V and J genes are TRBV7-2 and TRBJ1-2; D is possibly TRBD1 (6 bases). V lost 1 base to trimming and J lost 4 bases, with 13 bases between them. Germline CDR1 SGHTA, CDR2 FQGNSA. The CDR3 loop spans 15 amino acids. DNA for the CDR3: TGTGCCAGCAGCTTAGAAAGGACAGCCGTCTATGGCTACACCTTC. This gives the protein CASSLERTAVYGYTF.

This chain uses TRBV5-6 with TRBJ2-7; 10 bases fit TRBD2. The germline gives CDR1 SGHDT, CDR2 YYEEEE. The CDR3 extends over 14 amino acids. The V segment lost 4 bases and the J segment 6 bases; nucleotides outside the gene matches: 7. The CDR3 sequence: CASSQGTSAGEQYF. CDR3 nucleotide sequence: TGTGCCAGCAGCCAAGGGACTAGCGCAGGCGAGCAGTACTTC. Full variable domain (missing parts from reference TRBV5-6 and TRBJ2-7): DAGVTQSPTHLIKTRGQQVTLRCSPKSGHDTVSWYQQALGQGPQFIFQYYEEEERQRGNFPDRFSGHQFPNYSSELNVNALLLGDSALYLCASSQGTSAGEQYFGPGTRLTVT.

This clone was detected only once. The rearrangement uses TRBV7-2 and TRBJ2-4, with D tentatively TRBD2 (5 bases). V was pared by 5 bases and J by 7 bases, with 15 bases between. Germline V gene data show CDR1 as SGHTA and CDR2 as FQGNSA. The length of the CDR3 is 14 residues. This CDR3 reads CASSPLVAGNIQYF. The CDR3 nucleotides are TGTGCCAGCAGCCCTTTGGTGGCGGGCAACATTCAGTACTTC.

The gene calls are TRBV9 and TRBJ1-1, with D unresolved. The ends were cut back, 3 bases at V and 2 bases at J, with 8 bases in the middle. The CDR3 length is 13 residues. Germline assignment: CDR1 SGDLS and CDR2 YYNGEE. Here the CDR3 DNA reads TGTGCCAGCAGCGAATTCAAAAACACTGAAGCTTTCTTT. It encodes CASSEFKNTEAFF.

This rearrangement joins TRBV7-9 to TRBJ1-4; tentatively, D is TRBD1 (6 bases). CDR3 length: 15 amino acids. The V gene lost 1 base and the J gene lost 8 bases, with 14 bases spanning the gap. Germline values: CDR1 SEHNR, CDR2 FQNEAQ (reference sequence). The CDR3 DNA follows: TGTGCCAGCAGCTTAGTGGGCGGGGGCGAAGAAAAACTGTTTTTT. Translated: CASSLVGGGEEKLFF.

A single count supports this clone. This sequence joins TRBV19 and TRBJ2-4; maybe TRBD1 (6 bases). Deletions cut 7 bases from V and 8 bases from J, with 21 bases between. Germline CDR1 is LNHDA and CDR2 is SQIVND (reference sequence). CDR3 length equals 15 residues. CDR3: CASTPRGRGVDIQYF. CDR3 coding DNA: TGTGCCAGTACCCCAAGGGGCAGGGGCGTGGACATTCAGTACTTC.

The rearrangement joins TRBV4-1 to TRBJ1-2; D remains ambiguous. Trimming stripped 1 base from V and 4 bases from J, with 10 bases between. The CDR3 covers 14 residues. Germline CDR1 MGHRA, CDR2 YSYEKL. Here the CDR3 DNA reads TGCGCCAGCAGCCAAGCCACAAAATCCTATGGCTACACCTTC. Protein product: CASSQATKSYGYTF.

This clone has only one observation. The V and J genes are TRBV5-1 and TRBJ2-5; 8 bases map to TRBD2. The V segment lost 4 bases and the J segment 5 bases; nucleotides outside the gene matches: 10. CDR1 is SGHRS and CDR2 is YFSETQ in the germline V gene. This CDR3 is built from 15 residues. Here the CDR3 reads CASSPLGLGGETQYF. CDR3 DNA: TGCGCCAGCAGCCCCCTGGGACTAGGGGGGGAGACCCAGTACTTC.

A note on this clone: At the DNA level, this CDR3 is encoded by other sequences in the same sample as well. The V and J genes are TRBV7-8 and TRBJ1-4; TRBD1 matches 7 bases. The trim removed 1 base at V and 7 bases at J, leaving 3 bases unmatched. The CDR3 spans 14 residues. CDR1 and CDR2 (germline): SGHVS, FQNEAQ. CDR3 residues: CASSLDRGGEKLFF. The CDR3, as DNA: TGTGCCAGCAGCTTAGACAGGGGCGGTGAAAAACTGTTTTTT.

This clone was observed once. The chain carries TRBV3-1 (or the pseudogene TRBV3-2) and TRBJ2-1; 8 bases fit TRBD1. Unmatched junction bases numbered 4, after V lost 3 bases and J lost 0 bases. This CDR3 is built from 16 residues. CDR1 and CDR2 from the germline V gene are LGHDT and YNNKEL (reference sequence). CDR3 nucleotides: TGTGCCAGCAGCCAGAGACAGGGGCCCTCCTACAATGAGCAGTTCTTC. The encoded protein is CASSQRQGPSYNEQFF.

The chain uses TRBV28 and TRBJ1-5; maybe TRBD1 (5 bases). The germline CDR1 and CDR2 sequences are MDHEN and SYDVKM. The CDR3 spans 16 residues. V gave up 6 bases and J gave up 6 bases, with 21 bases separating them. The CDR3 region is CASRLKLGGSFQPQHF. The CDR3 DNA reads as TGTGCCAGCAGGCTTAAACTGGGGGGTTCTTTTCAGCCCCAGCATTTT.

The chain links TRBV4-1 to TRBJ1-5, with no clear D. Germline V lookup: CDR1 MGHRA, CDR2 YSYEKL. Trimming shortened V by 0 bases and J by 0 bases, and 6 bases separated the two germline ends. This CDR3 spans 15 amino acids. CDR3 DNA: TGCGCCAGCAGCCAAGATGTTAATAGCAATCAGCCCCAGCATTTT. Its translation: CASSQDVNSNQPQHF.

The chain couples TRBV19 to TRBJ1-2, with D possibly matching TRBD1 (6 bases). V was shortened by 5 bases and J by 7 bases, with 11 bases between the two germline ends. The CDR3 totals 12 residues. Germline CDR1 LNHDA, CDR2 SQIVND (reference sequence). The CDR3 nucleotides read TGTGCCAGTAGTCCCCGGGACATTGGCTACACCTTC. Protein product: CASSPRDIGYTF.

This clone ranks as medium-sized. The rearrangement uses TRBV6-4 and TRBJ2-3, with TRBD2 matching over 8 bases. This CDR3 contains 14 residues. The junction had 6 bases not matched to a gene; V was cut back by 5 bases and J by 5 bases. CDR1 is MRHNA, CDR2 SNTAGT, per germline. DNA for the CDR3: TGTGCCAGCAGTCCCGCGGGGGGTGGAGATACGCAGTATTTT. It specifies CASSPAGGGDTQYF.